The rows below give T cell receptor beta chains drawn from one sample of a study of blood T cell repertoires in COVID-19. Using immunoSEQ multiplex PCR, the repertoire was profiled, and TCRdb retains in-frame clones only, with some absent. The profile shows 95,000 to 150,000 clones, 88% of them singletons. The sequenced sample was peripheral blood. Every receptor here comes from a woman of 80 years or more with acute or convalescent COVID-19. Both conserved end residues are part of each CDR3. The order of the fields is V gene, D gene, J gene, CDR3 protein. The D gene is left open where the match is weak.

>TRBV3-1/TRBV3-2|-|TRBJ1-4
CASSLRHSNEKLFF
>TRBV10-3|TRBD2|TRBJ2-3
CAISLAGSTDTQYF
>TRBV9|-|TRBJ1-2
CASSVQGYGYTF
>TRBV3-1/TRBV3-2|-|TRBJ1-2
CASSQGRVYGYTF
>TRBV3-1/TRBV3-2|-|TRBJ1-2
CASSQGSGANYGYTF
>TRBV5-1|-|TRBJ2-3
CASATDTTDTQYF
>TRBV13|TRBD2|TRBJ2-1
CASSFRLAGGDSYEQFF
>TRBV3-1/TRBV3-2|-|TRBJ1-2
CASSPGGGNYGYTF
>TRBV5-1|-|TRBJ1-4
CASSSGGHSSEKLFF
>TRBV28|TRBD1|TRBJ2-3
CASSYGTGGIGDTQYF
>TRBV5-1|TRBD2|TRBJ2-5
CASSSTSGRSETQYF
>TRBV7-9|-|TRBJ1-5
CASSLEGVTQPQHF
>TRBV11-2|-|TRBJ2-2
CASSPGLFNTGELFF
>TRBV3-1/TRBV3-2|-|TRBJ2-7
CASSQDFASPYEQYF
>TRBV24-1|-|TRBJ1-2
CATSVSAYGYTF
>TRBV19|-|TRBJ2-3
CASSISRVTDTQYF
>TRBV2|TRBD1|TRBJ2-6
CASSESPGGSSGANVLTF
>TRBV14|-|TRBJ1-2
CASSQVMGGGYTF
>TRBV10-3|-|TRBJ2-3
CAISAGFGTDTQYF
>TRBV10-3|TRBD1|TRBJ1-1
CAISGGQGLTEAFF
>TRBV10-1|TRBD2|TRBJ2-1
CASSESGRGDEQFF
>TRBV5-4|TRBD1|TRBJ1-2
CASRPGQGYNYGYTF
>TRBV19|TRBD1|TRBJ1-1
CASSGQGAWTEAFF
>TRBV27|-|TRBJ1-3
CASRLQGSGNTIYF